The source of this T cell receptor (beta chain) is a study of blood T cells in healthy people across ages. Study-level results: Any conclusive comparison of naive versus antigen-experienced cells was prevented by using unsorted PBMCs.

In regard to this clonotype: Its target is unknown.

Trimming cost V 1 base and J 2 bases; bases outside gene matches: 5. Looked up from germline, CDR1 is SGHAT and CDR2 is FQNNGV. CDR3 size: 16 residues. A second PCR, run for roughly 7 to 11 cycles, used a sample-barcoded 5' primer plus a J-beta primer mix. Tagging of each cDNA molecule was performed by a template-switch adaptor with 12 random nucleotides. Using its own MiXCR run on the 5' RACE reads, TCRdb lists one record per CDR3 protein. The sample records around 1.5 million distinct CDR3 sequences, 59% being singletons. The receptor was derived from a man younger than 30 in good health. The gene calls are TRBV11-2 and TRBJ2-3, with 8 bases lining up with TRBD1. Sequencing used blood. The CDR3 reads CASSLVGTGVTDTQYF. In DNA, the CDR3 is TGTGCCAGCAGCTTAGTTGGGACAGGAGTCACAGATACGCAGTATTTT.